Each of the 23 T cell receptor beta chains below was sequenced from the same sample in a study of blood T cell repertoires in COVID-19. Only in-frame clones appear in the TCRdb table, and some are missing; sequencing was by immunoSEQ multiplex PCR. The repertoire holds around 200,000 clones, with around 80% as singletons. The sample consisted of peripheral blood. The origin of the receptors is a man aged 50-59 years with active or convalescent COVID-19.

In this sample, this clone turned up many times. The rearrangement links TRBV6-2 or TRBV6-3 to TRBJ2-7; D may be TRBD1 (6 bases). The CDR3 has 15 residues. In germline, CDR1 is MNHEY, CDR2 SVGEGT. Trimming cost V 2 bases and J 0 bases, with 11 bases left between them. For the CDR3, the DNA is TGTGCCAGCAGTTACAGCCAGGGGAGCTCCTACGAGCAGTACTTC. Its translation: CASSYSQGSSYEQYF.

V gene TRBV9 combines with J gene TRBJ2-3, with 12 bases that match TRBD2. Germline CDR1 is SGDLS and CDR2 is YYNGEE. Losses at the gene ends were 1 base for V and 8 bases for J; bases not matched to a gene: 14. This CDR3 comprises 18 residues. Here the CDR3 reads CASSVSPASGRVFVTQYF. The CDR3 coding sequence is TGTGCCAGCAGCGTATCCCCCGCTAGCGGGAGGGTCTTTGTTACGCAGTATTTT.

The rearrangement joins TRBV7-6 to TRBJ1-1; D is unresolved. The CDR3 has 14 residues. Germline V gene sequence: CDR1 SGHVS, CDR2 FNYEAQ. Between the trimmed V and J ends, which lost 5 bases and 1 base, there was a span of 11 bases. The chain's CDR3 is CASSPEGSNTEAFF. CDR3 in DNA: TGTGCCAGCAGCCCGGAGGGTTCGAACACTGAAGCTTTCTTT.

The CDR3 DNA sequence: TGTGCCAGCAGTTCCGTTACAGGGGGCGACGCTAATGAAAAACTGTTTTTT. Translated, it gives CASSSVTGGDANEKLFF. This sequence joins TRBV28 and TRBJ1-4, with 9 positions matching TRBD1. CDR1 MDHEN and CDR2 SYDVKM come from the germline V gene. Trimming took 4 bases from V and 3 from J; bases not matched to a gene: 9. The CDR3 is 17 residues long. Combining the CDR3 with reference TRBV28 and TRBJ1-4 gives the whole variable domain DVKVTQSSRYLVKRTGEKVFLECVQDMDHENMFWYRQDPGLGLRLIYFSYDVKMKEKGDIPEGYSVSREKKERFSLILESASTNQTSMYLCASSSVTGGDANEKLFFGSGTQLSVL.

V gene TRBV7-2 combines with J gene TRBJ2-1; 7 bases match TRBD1. Germline V gene data show CDR1 as SGHTA and CDR2 as FQGNSA. The CDR3 covers 17 residues. Germline trimming cut 2 bases from V and 7 bases from J; bases unmatched to any gene: 14. DNA of the CDR3: TGTGCCAGCAGCTTAAGAGGAACAGGGGAAATAGAAAATGAGCAGTTCTTC. Its protein is CASSLRGTGEIENEQFF.

V and J are TRBV10-3 and TRBJ1-2; tentative D call: TRBD1 (5 bases). The CDR3 contains 13 residues. Trimming removed 8 bases at V and 7 bases at J, with 17 bases between. The V gene's germline CDR1 is ENHRY and CDR2 SYGVKD. The CDR3 reads CAIVAGLAAGYTF. The CDR3 nucleotides are TGTGCCATCGTGGCAGGGTTGGCAGCTGGCTACACCTTC.

The chain uses TRBV30 and TRBJ1-3; 9 bases are shared with TRBD1. Trimming cost V 7 bases and J 1 base; bases outside gene matches: 11. This CDR3 contains 16 residues. Germline lookup yields CDR1 GTSNPN and CDR2 SVGIG (reference sequence). The CDR3 reads CASQTGTGYSGNTIYF. In DNA, the CDR3 is TGTGCCTCCCAAACCGGGACAGGGTATTCTGGAAACACCATATATTTT.

The V gene is TRBV30, the J gene TRBJ2-5, with 7 bases aligning to TRBD1. The CDR3 totals 13 residues. CDR1 GTSNPN and CDR2 SVGIG come from the germline V gene (reference sequence). After removal of 3 bases from V and 3 bases from J, the junction contained 4 bases not matched to a gene. The CDR3 loop is CAWRLDREETQYF. The CDR3 DNA is TGTGCCTGGAGACTAGACAGGGAAGAGACCCAGTACTTC.

The chain uses TRBV11-2 and TRBJ2-4; D is undetermined. Germline-derived CDR1 and CDR2 are SGHAT and FQNNGV. V was trimmed by 0 bases and J by 7 bases, leaving 7 bases between them. The CDR3 covers 13 residues. In DNA, the CDR3 is TGTGCCAGCAGCTTAGAGACTCCGAACATTCAGTACTTC. Encoded protein: CASSLETPNIQYF.

The chain has TRBV7-9 and TRBJ2-5; 7 bases fit TRBD1. The CDR3 totals 14 residues. Germline V gene data show CDR1 as SEHNR and CDR2 as FQNEAQ (reference sequence). With 5 bases clipped from V and 5 bases from J, the junction kept 8 bases outside the gene matches. The chain's CDR3 is CASSLGGRRETQYF. The DNA of the CDR3 is TGTGCCAGCAGCCTAGGGGGCAGGCGGGAGACCCAGTACTTC.

The chain links TRBV4-3 to TRBJ1-4; the match to TRBD1 covers 7 bases. Germline CDR1 LGHNA, CDR2 YSLEER. With V trimmed by 3 bases and J by 0 bases, 10 bases remained unmatched. The CDR3 loop spans 18 amino acids. The CDR3 region has the DNA TGCGCCAGCAGCCACGCCCGTGGACAGGACGCAACTAATGAAAAACTGTTTTTT. Translation gives CASSHARGQDATNEKLFF.

This chain uses TRBV6-6 with TRBJ2-2, with a weak D call TRBD1 (5 bases). The CDR3 has 15 amino acids. Trimming took 0 bases from V and 4 from J, leaving 9 bases between them. CDR1 and CDR2 from the germline V gene are MNHNY and SVGAGI (reference sequence). CDR3 sequence (DNA): TGTGCCAGCAGTTACTCAGCAGGGTCCACCGGGGAGCTGTTTTTT. Translating it yields CASSYSAGSTGELFF.

This clone occurred a few times. The gene calls are TRBV7-2 and TRBJ2-7; D is perhaps TRBD1 (6 bases). The V gene's germline CDR1 is SGHTA and CDR2 FQGNSA. The CDR3 has 16 amino acids. V lost 0 bases to trimming and J lost 3 bases, with 15 bases between them. CDR3 in amino acids: CASSLAHGGAFYEQYF. For the CDR3, the DNA is TGTGCCAGCAGCTTAGCGCATGGGGGCGCATTCTACGAGCAGTACTTC.

The J gene is TRBJ1-2, the V gene TRBV10-1; maybe TRBD1 (5 bases). This CDR3 spans 14 amino acids. V lost 6 bases to trimming and J lost 0 bases, with 11 bases between them. The germline V gene has CDR1 WNHNN and CDR2 SYGVQD (reference sequence). The CDR3 DNA follows: TGCGCCAGCAGGGAGGGGCGAACTAACTATGGCTACACCTTC. This translates into CASREGRTNYGYTF.

The chain employs TRBV7-2 and TRBJ2-3; TRBD2 matches at 9 bases. Trimming at V came to 1 base and at J to 7 bases, leaving 3 bases not matched to a gene. The CDR3 spans 14 residues. Looked up from germline, CDR1 is SGHTA and CDR2 is FQGNSA. CDR3 bases: TGTGCCAGCAGCTTAGAGCGGGGGGTTAATACGCAGTATTTT. It encodes CASSLERGVNTQYF.

V and J are TRBV7-9 and TRBJ1-5; D ambiguous. V gave up 3 bases and J gave up 4 bases, with 7 bases separating them. The CDR3 consists of 13 residues. CDR1 and CDR2 (germline): SEHNR, FQNEAQ (reference sequence). The CDR3 region has the DNA TGTGCCAGCAGCTTTCTAGAGAATCAGCCCCAGCATTTT. This sequence encodes CASSFLENQPQHF.

The chain joins TRBV7-2 to TRBJ2-1; 7 bases are a match to TRBD1. This CDR3 spans 14 amino acids. With V trimmed by 5 bases and J by 9 bases, 10 bases remained unmatched. Germline lookup yields CDR1 SGHTA and CDR2 FQGNSA. CDR3 sequence reads: CASSPWTGPVEQFF. Written as DNA, the CDR3 is TGTGCCAGCAGCCCCTGGACAGGTCCGGTTGAGCAGTTCTTC.

Regarding this clone: The same CDR3 also results from other DNA sequences found in this sample. The chain is built from TRBV30 and TRBJ1-1; no firm D call. The ends were cut back, 2 bases at V and 1 base at J, with 5 bases in the middle. The CDR3 is 12 amino acids. Germline V gene lookup returns CDR1 GTSNPN and CDR2 SVGIG (reference sequence). This CDR3 is CAWSRENTEAFF. The CDR3 bases are TGTGCCTGGAGTCGGGAGAACACTGAAGCTTTCTTT.

J is TRBJ2-2 and V is TRBV18; the match to TRBD2 covers 12 bases. J was trimmed by 7 bases and V by 1 base; bases with no gene match: 1. The CDR3 runs to 15 residues. Germline CDR1 KGHSH, CDR2 LQKENI. CDR3 sequence reads: CASSPRTSGNGELFF. The DNA for the CDR3 is TGTGCCAGCTCACCACGGACTAGCGGGAACGGGGAGCTGTTTTTT.

The chain recombines TRBV7-2 with TRBJ2-3, with 7 positions matching TRBD2. Trimming at V came to 1 base and at J to 4 bases, leaving 2 bases not matched to a gene. The CDR3 runs 14 residues. Germline assignment: CDR1 SGHTA and CDR2 FQGNSA. The CDR3 protein is CASSLGLAADTQYF. As DNA, the CDR3 is TGTGCCAGCAGCTTAGGGCTAGCGGCAGATACGCAGTATTTT.

The chain joins TRBV6-1 to TRBJ2-1; the match to TRBD2 covers 9 bases. Germline V CDR1 and CDR2: MNHNS, SASEGT. The length of the CDR3 is 15 residues. V lost 1 base, J lost 6 bases, and 4 bases stayed unmatched. This chain's CDR3 is CASSEDGTSFNEQFF. The CDR3, as DNA: TGTGCCAGCAGTGAAGATGGGACTAGCTTCAATGAGCAGTTCTTC.

With respect to this clone: The same CDR3 arises from other DNA sequences in this sample as well. The chain uses TRBV11-2 and TRBJ2-2, with D possibly being TRBD1 (5 bases). This CDR3 comprises 13 residues. Germline loops: CDR1 SGHAT, CDR2 FQNNGV. The V end lost 0 bases, the J end lost 6 bases, and 5 bases lay between the germline ends. The CDR3, as DNA: TGTGCCAGCAGCTTAGAGGGGCCCGGGGAGCTGTTTTTT. Its translation: CASSLEGPGELFF.

The chain employs TRBV5-4 and TRBJ2-7; TRBD2 matches at 8 bases. Germline trimming cut 2 bases from V and 4 bases from J; bases unmatched to any gene: 8. This CDR3 contains 15 residues. The germline V gene has CDR1 SGHNT and CDR2 YYREEE (reference sequence). The CDR3 DNA sequence: TGTGCCAGCAGCTTCGAGCGGGAGACTTTATACGAGCAGTACTTC. This translates into CASSFERETLYEQYF.